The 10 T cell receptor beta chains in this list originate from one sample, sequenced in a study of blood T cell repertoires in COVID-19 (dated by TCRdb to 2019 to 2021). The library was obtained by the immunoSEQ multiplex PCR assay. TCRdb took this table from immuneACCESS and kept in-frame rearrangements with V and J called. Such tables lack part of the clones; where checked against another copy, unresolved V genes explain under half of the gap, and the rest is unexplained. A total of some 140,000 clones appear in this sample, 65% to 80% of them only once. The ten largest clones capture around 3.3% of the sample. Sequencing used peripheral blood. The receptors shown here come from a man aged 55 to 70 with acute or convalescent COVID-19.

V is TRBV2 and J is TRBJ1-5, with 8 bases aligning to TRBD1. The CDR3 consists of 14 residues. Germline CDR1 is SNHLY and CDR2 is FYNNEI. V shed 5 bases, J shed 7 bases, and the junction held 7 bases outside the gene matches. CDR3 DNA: TGTGCCAGCAGTCCCGACAGGGGAGGGCAGCCCCAGCATTTT. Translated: CASSPDRGGQPQHF. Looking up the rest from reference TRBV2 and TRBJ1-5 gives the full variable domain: EPEVTQTPSHQVTQMGQEVILRCVPISNHLYFYWYRQILGQKVEFLVSFYNNEISEKSEIFDDQFSVERPDGSNFTLKIRSTKLEDSAMYFCASSPDRGGQPQHFGDGTRLSIL.

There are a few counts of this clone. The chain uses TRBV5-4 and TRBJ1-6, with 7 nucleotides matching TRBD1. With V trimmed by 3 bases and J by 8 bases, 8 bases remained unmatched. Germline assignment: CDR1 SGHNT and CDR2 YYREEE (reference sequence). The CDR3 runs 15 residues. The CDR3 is CASSSPGQLDSPLHF. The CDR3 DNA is TGTGCCAGCAGCTCCCCGGGACAGCTTGATTCACCCCTCCACTTT.

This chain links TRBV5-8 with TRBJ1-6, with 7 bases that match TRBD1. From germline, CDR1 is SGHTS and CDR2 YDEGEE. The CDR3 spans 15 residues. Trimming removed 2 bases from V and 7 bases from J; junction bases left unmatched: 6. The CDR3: CASSFDRVGNSPLHF. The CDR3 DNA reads TGTGCCAGCAGCTTCGACAGGGTGGGGAATTCACCCCTCCACTTT.

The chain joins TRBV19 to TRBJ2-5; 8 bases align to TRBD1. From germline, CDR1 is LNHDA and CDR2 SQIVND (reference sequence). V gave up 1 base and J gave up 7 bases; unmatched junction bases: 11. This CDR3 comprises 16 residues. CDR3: CASSIVPGQDRRTQYF. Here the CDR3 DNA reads TGTGCCAGTAGTATAGTTCCGGGACAGGATAGGAGGACCCAGTACTTC. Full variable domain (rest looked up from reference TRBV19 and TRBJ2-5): DGGITQSPKYLFRKEGQNVTLSCEQNLNHDAMYWYRQDPGQGLRLIYYSQIVNDFQKGDIAEGYSVSREKKESFPLTVTSAQKNPTAFYLCASSIVPGQDRRTQYFGPGTRLLVL.

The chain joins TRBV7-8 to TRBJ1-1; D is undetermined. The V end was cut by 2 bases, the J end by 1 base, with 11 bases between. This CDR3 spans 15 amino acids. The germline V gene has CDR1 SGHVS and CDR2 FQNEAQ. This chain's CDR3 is CASSLFRGENTEAFF. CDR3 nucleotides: TGTGCCAGCAGCTTATTTCGGGGAGAGAACACTGAAGCTTTCTTT.

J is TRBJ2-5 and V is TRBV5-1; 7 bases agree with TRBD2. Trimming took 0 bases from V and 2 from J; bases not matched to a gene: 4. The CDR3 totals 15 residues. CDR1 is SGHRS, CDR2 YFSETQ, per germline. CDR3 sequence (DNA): TGCGCCAGCAGCTTGGAGGCTAGCGGACAAGAGACCCAGTACTTC. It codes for CASSLEASGQETQYF.

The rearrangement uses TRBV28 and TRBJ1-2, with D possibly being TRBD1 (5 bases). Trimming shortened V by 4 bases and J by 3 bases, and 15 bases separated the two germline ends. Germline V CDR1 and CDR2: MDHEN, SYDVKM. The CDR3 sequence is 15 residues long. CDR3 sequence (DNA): TGTGCCAGCAGTTACAGGTGGGGGGGGGACTATGGCTACACCTTC. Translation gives CASSYRWGGDYGYTF.

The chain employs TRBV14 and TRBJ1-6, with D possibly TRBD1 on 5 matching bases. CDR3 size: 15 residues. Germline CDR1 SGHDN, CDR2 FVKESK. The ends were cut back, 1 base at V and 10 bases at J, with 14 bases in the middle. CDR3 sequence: CASSQASTAESPLHF. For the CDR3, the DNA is TGTGCCAGCAGCCAAGCTTCGACAGCCGAATCACCCCTCCACTTT.

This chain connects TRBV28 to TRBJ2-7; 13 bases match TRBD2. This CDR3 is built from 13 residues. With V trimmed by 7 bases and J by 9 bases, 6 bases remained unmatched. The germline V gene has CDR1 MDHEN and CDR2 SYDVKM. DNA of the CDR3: TGTGCCAGCACCGGGACTAGCGGGGACGGGCAGTACTTC. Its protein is CASTGTSGDGQYF.

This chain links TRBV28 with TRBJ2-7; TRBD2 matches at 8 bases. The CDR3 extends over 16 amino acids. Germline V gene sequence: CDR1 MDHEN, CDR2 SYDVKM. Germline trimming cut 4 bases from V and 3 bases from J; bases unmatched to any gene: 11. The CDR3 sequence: CASSSVLAGGLYEQYF. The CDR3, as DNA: TGTGCCAGCAGTTCTGTACTGGCGGGAGGTCTCTACGAGCAGTACTTC.